The 8 T cell receptor beta chains given below trace back to one sample, sequenced in a study of blood T cell repertoires in COVID-19 (TCRdb year 2020). Library generation was performed with the immunoSEQ multiplex PCR assay. Not all clones reach the TCRdb copy of this immuneACCESS table, which keeps in-frame sequences only. Checked studies attribute under half of the gap to unresolved V genes and leave the rest unexplained. Across this sample there are hundreds of thousands of clones, with about 90% seen only once. The top ten constitute roughly 3.5% of the sample. The sequenced sample was peripheral blood. Source of these receptors: a woman aged 18-30 years who had recovered from COVID-19.

The chain employs TRBV3-1 (or the pseudogene TRBV3-2) and TRBJ1-3; maybe TRBD1 (6 bases). Trimming removed 1 base at V and 2 bases at J, with 12 bases between. Germline V gene lookup returns CDR1 LGHDT and CDR2 YNNKEL (reference sequence). The CDR3 sequence is 16 residues long. Here the CDR3 reads CASSQVRAGAGNTIYF. As DNA, the CDR3 is TGTGCCAGCAGCCAAGTAAGGGCAGGGGCTGGAAACACCATATATTTT.

The chain has TRBV30 and TRBJ2-3; tentatively, D is TRBD2 (6 bases). This CDR3 contains 17 residues. V shed 2 bases and J shed 5 bases, with 23 bases lying between them. The V gene's germline CDR1 is GTSNPN and CDR2 SVGIG (reference sequence). CDR3 DNA: TGTGCCTGGAGTAACCCCCGAGAGCGGGTGGGGGGAGATACGCAGTATTTT. Amino acid sequence: CAWSNPRERVGGDTQYF. Drawing the rest from reference TRBV30 and TRBJ2-3, the complete variable domain is SQTIHQWPATLVQPVGSPLSLECTVEGTSNPNLYWYRQAAGRGLQLLFYSVGIGQISSEVPQNLSASRPQDRQFILSSKKLLLSDSGFYLCAWSNPRERVGGDTQYFGPGTRLTVL.

The gene calls are TRBV30 and TRBJ1-2; perhaps TRBD1 as D (6 bases). CDR3 length equals 15 residues. CDR1 GTSNPN and CDR2 SVGIG come from the germline V gene (reference sequence). Trimming removed 2 bases at V and 0 bases at J, with 13 bases between. The CDR3, as DNA: TGTGCCTGGAGTCTCCTCGGGACAACTAACTATGGCTACACCTTC. This translates into CAWSLLGTTNYGYTF.

This chain connects TRBV5-1 to TRBJ2-3; TRBD2 matches 11 bases. CDR1 and CDR2 (germline): SGHRS, YFSETQ. CDR3 length: 18 amino acids. Trimming cost V 4 bases and J 2 bases; bases outside gene matches: 12. The CDR3: CASSQSMGTSGTTDTQYF. As DNA, the CDR3 is TGCGCCAGCAGCCAGTCTATGGGGACTAGCGGAACCACAGATACGCAGTATTTT.

The rearrangement uses TRBV11-3 and TRBJ1-1; 7 nucleotides agree with TRBD1. This CDR3 contains 15 residues. The junction had 7 bases not matched to a gene; V was cut back by 5 bases and J by 1 base. Per the germline V gene, CDR1 is SGHNT and CDR2 is YENEEA. For the CDR3, the DNA is TGTGCCAGCAGCCCAAAGTGGACAGGGAACACTGAAGCTTTCTTT. It codes for CASSPKWTGNTEAFF.

This clone was recorded only once. The chain couples TRBV28 to TRBJ2-2; perhaps TRBD1 as D (6 bases). Per the germline V gene, CDR1 is MDHEN and CDR2 is SYDVKM. The CDR3 spans 16 residues. The V end was cut by 2 bases, the J end by 4 bases, with 14 bases between. The chain's CDR3 is CASSLQQGRSTGELFF. Here the CDR3 DNA reads TGTGCCAGCAGTTTACAACAGGGCCGTTCCACCGGGGAGCTGTTTTTT.

The chain uses TRBV28 and TRBJ2-1, with 8 positions matching TRBD1. The germline gives CDR1 MDHEN, CDR2 SYDVKM. Trimming removed 4 bases from V and 3 bases from J; junction bases left unmatched: 5. CDR3 length: 15 amino acids. Written as DNA, the CDR3 is TGTGCCAGCAGTTCCCGGACAGGGCGCTACAATGAGCAGTTCTTC. Encoded protein: CASSSRTGRYNEQFF.

This rearrangement joins TRBV19 to TRBJ2-1; 13 bases align to TRBD2. CDR1 and CDR2 from the germline V gene are LNHDA and SQIVND (reference sequence). The CDR3 length is 15 residues. V dropped 3 bases and J dropped 7; count of bases not matched to a gene: 3. The DNA of the CDR3 is TGTGCCAGTAGTATGACTAGCGGGAGGTTGAATGAGCAGTTCTTC. Translated: CASSMTSGRLNEQFF.